This passage covers 8 T cell receptor beta chains from one sample sequenced in a study of blood T cell repertoires in COVID-19. Sequencing used immunoSEQ multiplex PCR; TCRdb keeps in-frame clones, though not all of them. The table has around 53,000 clones, 70% to 85% seen once. The source material was peripheral blood. These TCRs come from a man aged 70 or older with active COVID-19.

This sequence joins TRBV30 and TRBJ2-2; D not resolved. Between the trimmed V and J ends, which lost 2 bases and 0 bases, there was a span of 4 bases. Germline assignment: CDR1 GTSNPN and CDR2 SVGIG (reference sequence). The CDR3 totals 13 residues. CDR3 protein: CAWSLTNTGELFF. Written as DNA, the CDR3 is TGTGCCTGGAGTCTAACGAACACCGGGGAGCTGTTTTTT.

The chain recombines TRBV4-1 with TRBJ2-2; a weak D match, TRBD1 (5 bases). Trimming stripped 0 bases from V and 0 bases from J, with 8 bases between. CDR1 and CDR2 (germline): MGHRA, YSYEKL. The CDR3 has 16 residues. This CDR3 reads CASSQEGRTNTGELFF. The CDR3 region has the DNA TGCGCCAGCAGCCAAGAGGGGCGGACGAACACCGGGGAGCTGTTTTTT.

The chain couples TRBV6-2 or TRBV6-3 to TRBJ2-7; possible D gene TRBD2, 6 bases. CDR1 MNHEY and CDR2 SVGEGT come from the germline V gene. V lost 6 bases, J lost 4 bases, and 19 bases lay in between. The CDR3 contains 15 residues. Written as DNA, the CDR3 is TGTGCCAGCAGCCGCCAGCTCGGGAGTGGATACGAGCAGTACTTC. Translated: CASSRQLGSGYEQYF.

The chain employs TRBV9 and TRBJ2-1, with 7 bases lining up with TRBD2. The CDR3 sequence is 15 residues long. V trimming: 0 bases; J trimming: 4 bases; junction bases outside the gene matches: 4. The germline V gene encodes CDR1 SGDLS and CDR2 YYNGEE. The CDR3 region has the DNA TGTGCCAGCAGCGTAGATGGGGGAGGGTACAATGAGCAGTTCTTC. This translates into CASSVDGGGYNEQFF. Supplemented by reference TRBV9 and TRBJ2-1, the full variable domain reads DSGVTQTPKHLITATGQRVTLRCSPRSGDLSVYWYQQSLDQGLQFLIQYYNGEERAKGNILERFSAQQFPDLHSELNLSSLELGDSALYFCASSVDGGGYNEQFFGPGTRLTVL.

The chain combines TRBV18 with TRBJ2-5, with D perhaps matching TRBD1 (6 bases). Germline CDR1 and CDR2: KGHSH and LQKENI. V shed 1 base and J shed 5 bases, with 8 bases lying between them. The CDR3 covers 13 residues. The CDR3 reads CASSPLDSETQYF. In DNA, the CDR3 is TGTGCCAGCTCACCACTGGACAGCGAGACCCAGTACTTC.

Here the CDR3 reads CASSGDSGNRNEQFF. CDR3 coding DNA: TGCGCCAGCAGCGGCGATAGCGGGAATAGGAATGAGCAGTTCTTC. The chain carries TRBV5-1 and TRBJ2-1; TRBD2 matches 8 bases. The trim removed 4 bases at V and 7 bases at J, leaving 10 bases unmatched. The CDR3 covers 15 residues. The germline V gene has CDR1 SGHRS and CDR2 YFSETQ.

This rearrangement joins TRBV13 to TRBJ2-7; D may be TRBD1 (6 bases). The CDR3 contains 16 residues. Trimming took 3 bases from V and 2 from J, leaving 17 bases between them. CDR1 and CDR2 (germline): PRHDT, FYEKMQ (reference sequence). In DNA, the CDR3 is TGTGCCAGCAGCTTTTCTACCGGGACATACCCCTACGAGCAGTACTTC. Amino acids: CASSFSTGTYPYEQYF.

The chain recombines TRBV9 with TRBJ2-5, with 7 bases matching TRBD1. V was clipped by 7 bases and J by 9 bases; unmatched bases: 15. This CDR3 contains 14 residues. Germline values: CDR1 SGDLS, CDR2 YYNGEE. The CDR3 loop reads CASSSQGVEAAQYF. As DNA, the CDR3 is TGTGCCAGCTCATCCCAGGGGGTCGAGGCGGCCCAGTACTTC.